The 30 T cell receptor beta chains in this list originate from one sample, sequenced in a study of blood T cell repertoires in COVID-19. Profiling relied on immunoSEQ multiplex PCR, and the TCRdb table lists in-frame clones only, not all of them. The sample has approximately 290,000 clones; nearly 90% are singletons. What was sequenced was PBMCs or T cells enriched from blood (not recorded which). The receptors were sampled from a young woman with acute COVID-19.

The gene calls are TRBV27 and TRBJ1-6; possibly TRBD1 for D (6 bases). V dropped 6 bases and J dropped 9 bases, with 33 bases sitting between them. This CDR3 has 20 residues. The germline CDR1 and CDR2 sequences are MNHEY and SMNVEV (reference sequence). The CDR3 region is CASRLQGSSGGVGSRSPLHF. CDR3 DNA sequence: TGTGCCAGCAGATTACAGGGTTCGTCTGGGGGGGTTGGAAGCCGTTCACCCCTCCACTTT.

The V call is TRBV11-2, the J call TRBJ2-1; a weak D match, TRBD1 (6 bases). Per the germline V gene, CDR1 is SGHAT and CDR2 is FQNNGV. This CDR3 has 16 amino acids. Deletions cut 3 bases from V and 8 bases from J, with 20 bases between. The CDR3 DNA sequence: TGTGCCAGCAGCTTGGTACAGGGTCCTAGGGGGTATGAGCAGTTCTTC. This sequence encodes CASSLVQGPRGYEQFF.

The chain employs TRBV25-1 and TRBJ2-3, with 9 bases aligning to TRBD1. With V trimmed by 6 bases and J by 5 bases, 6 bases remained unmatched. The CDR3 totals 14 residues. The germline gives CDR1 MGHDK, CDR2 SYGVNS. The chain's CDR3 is CASRGYRGRDTQYF. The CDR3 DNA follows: TGTGCCAGCAGGGGGTACAGGGGGCGAGATACGCAGTATTTT.

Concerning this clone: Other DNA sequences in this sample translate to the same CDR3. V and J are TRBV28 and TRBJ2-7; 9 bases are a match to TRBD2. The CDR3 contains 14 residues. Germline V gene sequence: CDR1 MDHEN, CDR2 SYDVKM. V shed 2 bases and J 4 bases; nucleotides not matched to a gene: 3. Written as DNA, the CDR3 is TGTGCCAGCAGTTTAGCGGGAGGGCCGTACGAGCAGTACTTC. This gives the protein CASSLAGGPYEQYF. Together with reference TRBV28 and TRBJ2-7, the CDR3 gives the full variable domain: DVKVTQSSRYLVKRTGEKVFLECVQDMDHENMFWYRQDPGLGLRLIYFSYDVKMKEKGDIPEGYSVSREKKERFSLILESASTNQTSMYLCASSLAGGPYEQYFGPGTRLTVT.

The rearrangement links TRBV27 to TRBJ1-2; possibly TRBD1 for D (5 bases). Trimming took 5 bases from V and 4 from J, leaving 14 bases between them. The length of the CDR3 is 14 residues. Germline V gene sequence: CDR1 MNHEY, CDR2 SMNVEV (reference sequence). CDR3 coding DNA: TGTGCCAGCAGTCCCCAGGGTTTGGTCTATGGCTACACCTTC. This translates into CASSPQGLVYGYTF.

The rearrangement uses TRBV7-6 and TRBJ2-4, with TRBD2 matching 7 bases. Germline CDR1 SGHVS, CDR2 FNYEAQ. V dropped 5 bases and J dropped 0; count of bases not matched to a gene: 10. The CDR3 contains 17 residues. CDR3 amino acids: CASSPMGGTLAKNIQYF. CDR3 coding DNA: TGTGCCAGCAGCCCCATGGGGGGGACTCTAGCCAAAAACATTCAGTACTTC.

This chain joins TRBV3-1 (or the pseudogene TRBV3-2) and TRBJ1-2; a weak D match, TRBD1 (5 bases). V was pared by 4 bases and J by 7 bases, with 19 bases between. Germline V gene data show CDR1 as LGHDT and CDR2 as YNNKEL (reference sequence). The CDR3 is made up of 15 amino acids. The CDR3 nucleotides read TGTGCCAGCAGCCGTGGGGAGGGGCCTGGGCTTGGCTACACCTTC. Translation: CASSRGEGPGLGYTF.

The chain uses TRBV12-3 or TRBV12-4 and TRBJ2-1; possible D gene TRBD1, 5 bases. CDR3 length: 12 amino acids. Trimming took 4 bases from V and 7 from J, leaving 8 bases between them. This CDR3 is CASSSGSNEQFF. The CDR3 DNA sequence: TGTGCCAGCAGTTCAGGGTCGAATGAGCAGTTCTTC.

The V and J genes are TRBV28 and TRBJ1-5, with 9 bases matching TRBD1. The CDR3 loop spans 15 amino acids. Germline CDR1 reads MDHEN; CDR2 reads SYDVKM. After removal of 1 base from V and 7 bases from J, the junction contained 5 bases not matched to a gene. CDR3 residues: CASSLSGTGRQPQHF. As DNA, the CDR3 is TGTGCCAGCAGTTTATCCGGGACAGGGCGCCAGCCCCAGCATTTT.

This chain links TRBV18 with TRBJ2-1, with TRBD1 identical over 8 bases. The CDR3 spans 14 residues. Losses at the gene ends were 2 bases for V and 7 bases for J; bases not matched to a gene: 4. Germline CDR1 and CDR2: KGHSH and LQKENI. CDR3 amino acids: CASSPGTGGNEQFF. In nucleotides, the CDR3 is TGTGCCAGCTCACCAGGGACAGGAGGTAATGAGCAGTTCTTC. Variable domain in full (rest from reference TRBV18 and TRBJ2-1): NAGVMQNPRHLVRRRGQEARLRCSPMKGHSHVYWYRQLPEEGLKFMVYLQKENIIDESGMPKERFSAEFPKEGPSILRIQQVVRGDSAAYFCASSPGTGGNEQFFGPGTRLTVL.

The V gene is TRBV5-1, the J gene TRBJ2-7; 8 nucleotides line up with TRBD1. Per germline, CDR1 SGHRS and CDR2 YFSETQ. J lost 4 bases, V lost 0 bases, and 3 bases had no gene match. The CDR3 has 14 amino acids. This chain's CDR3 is CASSLATGEYEQYF. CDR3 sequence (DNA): TGCGCCAGCAGCTTGGCGACAGGGGAATACGAGCAGTACTTC.

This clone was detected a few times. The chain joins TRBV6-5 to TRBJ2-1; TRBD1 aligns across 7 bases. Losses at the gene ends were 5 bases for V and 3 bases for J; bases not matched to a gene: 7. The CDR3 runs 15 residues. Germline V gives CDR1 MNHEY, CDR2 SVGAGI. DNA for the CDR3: TGTGCCAGCAGTCCACCCAACAGGGGCTACAATGAGCAGTTCTTC. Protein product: CASSPPNRGYNEQFF.

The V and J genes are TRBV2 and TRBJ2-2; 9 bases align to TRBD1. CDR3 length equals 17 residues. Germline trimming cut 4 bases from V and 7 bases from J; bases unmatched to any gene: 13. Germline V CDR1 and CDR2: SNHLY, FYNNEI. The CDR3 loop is CASSVRTQGARRGELFF. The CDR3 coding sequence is TGTGCCAGCAGTGTAAGGACACAGGGGGCACGCCGCGGGGAGCTGTTTTTT.

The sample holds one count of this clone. The CDR3 coding sequence is TGTGCCAGCAGCTTAGGGAGAGTCACTGAAGCTTTCTTT. Translation gives CASSLGRVTEAFF. The V call is TRBV7-8, the J call TRBJ1-1; no clear D. This CDR3 is 13 amino acids long. Deletions cut 1 base from V and 4 bases from J, with 7 bases between. Germline CDR1 reads SGHVS; CDR2 reads FQNEAQ.

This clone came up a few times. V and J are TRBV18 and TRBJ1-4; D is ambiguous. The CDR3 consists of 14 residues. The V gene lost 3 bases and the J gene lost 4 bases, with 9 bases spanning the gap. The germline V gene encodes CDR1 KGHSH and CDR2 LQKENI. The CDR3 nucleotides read TGTGCCAGCTCACCGATGACGGGTAATGAAAAACTGTTTTTT. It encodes CASSPMTGNEKLFF.

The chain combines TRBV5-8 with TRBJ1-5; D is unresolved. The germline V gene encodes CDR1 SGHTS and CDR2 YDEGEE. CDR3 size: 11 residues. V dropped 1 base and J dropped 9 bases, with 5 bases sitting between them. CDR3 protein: CASSLSWPQHF. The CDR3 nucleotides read TGTGCCAGCAGCTTGTCTTGGCCCCAGCATTTT.

The DNA for the CDR3 is TGCGCCAGCAGCGTGGGACAGGGGGCGAGTGAAAAACTGTTTTTT. This gives the protein CASSVGQGASEKLFF. The chain joins TRBV5-1 to TRBJ1-4; 12 bases are shared with TRBD1. The V and J ends lost 4 bases and 7 bases, in that order; junction bases with no gene match: 5. Germline CDR1 reads SGHRS; CDR2 reads YFSETQ. This CDR3 has 15 amino acids.

The CDR3 reads CASRIPGEIDSEAFF. Written as DNA, the CDR3 is TGTGCCAGCAGGATTCCCGGGGAAATAGACTCTGAAGCTTTCTTT. This sequence joins TRBV2 and TRBJ1-1; D is ambiguous. The CDR3 contains 15 residues. In germline, CDR1 is SNHLY, CDR2 FYNNEI. The V gene lost 6 bases and the J gene lost 6 bases, with 20 bases spanning the gap.

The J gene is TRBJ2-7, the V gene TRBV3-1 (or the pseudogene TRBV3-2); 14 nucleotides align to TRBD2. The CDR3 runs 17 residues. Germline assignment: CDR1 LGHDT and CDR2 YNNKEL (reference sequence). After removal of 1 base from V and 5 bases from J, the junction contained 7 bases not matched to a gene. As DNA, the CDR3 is TGTGCCAGCAGCCAAGGACTAGCGGGAGGGTATCTCCACGAGCAGTACTTC. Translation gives CASSQGLAGGYLHEQYF.

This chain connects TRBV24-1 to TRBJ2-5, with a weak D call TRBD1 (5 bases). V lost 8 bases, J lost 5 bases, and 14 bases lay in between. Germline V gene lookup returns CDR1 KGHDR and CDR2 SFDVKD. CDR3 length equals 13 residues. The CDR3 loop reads CATKRQGLETQYF. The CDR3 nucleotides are TGTGCCACCAAAAGGCAGGGTTTGGAGACCCAGTACTTC.

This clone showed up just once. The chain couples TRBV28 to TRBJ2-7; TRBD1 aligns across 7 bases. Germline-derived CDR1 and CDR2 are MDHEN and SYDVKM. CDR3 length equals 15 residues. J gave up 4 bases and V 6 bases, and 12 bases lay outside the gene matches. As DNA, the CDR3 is TGTGCCAGCAGCAATTCGGGACAGTGGGGTTACGAGCAGTACTTC. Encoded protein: CASSNSGQWGYEQYF.

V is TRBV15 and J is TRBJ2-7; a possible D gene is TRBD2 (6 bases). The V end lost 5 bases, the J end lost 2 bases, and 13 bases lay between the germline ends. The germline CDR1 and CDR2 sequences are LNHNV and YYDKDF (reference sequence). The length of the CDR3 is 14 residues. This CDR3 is CATSDRDSTYEQYF. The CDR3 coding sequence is TGTGCCACCAGCGACCGGGACTCAACCTACGAGCAGTACTTC. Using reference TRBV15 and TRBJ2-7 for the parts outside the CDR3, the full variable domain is DAMVIQNPRYQVTQFGKPVTLSCSQTLNHNVMYWYQQKSSQAPKLLFHYYDKDFNNEADTPDNFQSRRPNTSFCFLDIRSPGLGDTAMYLCATSDRDSTYEQYFGPGTRLTVT.

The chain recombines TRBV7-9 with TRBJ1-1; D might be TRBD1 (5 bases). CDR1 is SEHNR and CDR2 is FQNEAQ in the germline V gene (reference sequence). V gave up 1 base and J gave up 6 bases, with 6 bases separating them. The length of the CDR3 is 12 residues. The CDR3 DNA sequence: TGTGCCAGCAGCTTAGGGGGCCCTGAAGCTTTCTTT. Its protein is CASSLGGPEAFF. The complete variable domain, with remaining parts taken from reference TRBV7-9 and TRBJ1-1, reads DTGVSQNPRHKITKRGQNVTFRCDPISEHNRLYWYRQTLGQGPEFLTYFQNEAQLEKSRLLSDRFSAERPKGSFSTLEIQRTEQGDSAMYLCASSLGGPEAFFGQGTRLTVV.

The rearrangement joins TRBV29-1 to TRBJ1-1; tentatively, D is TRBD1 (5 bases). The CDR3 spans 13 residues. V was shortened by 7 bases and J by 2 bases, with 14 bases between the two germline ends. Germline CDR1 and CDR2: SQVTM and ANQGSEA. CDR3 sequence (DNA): TGCAGCGCCCTCTCGGGACTCAACACTGAAGCTTTCTTT. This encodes CSALSGLNTEAFF.

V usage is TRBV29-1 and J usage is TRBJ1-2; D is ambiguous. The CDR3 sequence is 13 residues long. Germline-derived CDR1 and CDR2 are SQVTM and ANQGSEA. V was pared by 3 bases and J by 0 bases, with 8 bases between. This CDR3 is CSVEGRANYGYTF. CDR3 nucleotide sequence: TGCAGCGTTGAGGGTCGGGCTAACTATGGCTACACCTTC.

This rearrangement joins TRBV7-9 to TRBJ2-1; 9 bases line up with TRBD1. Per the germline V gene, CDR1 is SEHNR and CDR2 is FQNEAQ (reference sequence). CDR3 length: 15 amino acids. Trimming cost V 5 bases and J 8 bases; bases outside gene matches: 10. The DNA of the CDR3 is TGTGCCAGCAGCCCCGGGACAGGGAGGATTGATGAGCAGTTCTTC. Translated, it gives CASSPGTGRIDEQFF.

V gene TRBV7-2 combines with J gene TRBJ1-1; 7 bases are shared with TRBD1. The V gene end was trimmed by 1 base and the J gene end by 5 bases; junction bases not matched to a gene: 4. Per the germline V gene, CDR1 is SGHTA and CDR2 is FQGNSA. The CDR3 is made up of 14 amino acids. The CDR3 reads CASSLGTGVTEAFF. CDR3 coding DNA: TGTGCCAGCAGCTTAGGCACAGGGGTGACTGAAGCTTTCTTT.

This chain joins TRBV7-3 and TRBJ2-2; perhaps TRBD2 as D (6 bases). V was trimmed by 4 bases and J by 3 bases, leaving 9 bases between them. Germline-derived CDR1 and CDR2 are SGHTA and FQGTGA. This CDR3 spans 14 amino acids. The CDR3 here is CASSSGTDTGELFF. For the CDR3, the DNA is TGTGCCAGCAGCTCCGGGACTGACACCGGGGAGCTGTTTTTT.

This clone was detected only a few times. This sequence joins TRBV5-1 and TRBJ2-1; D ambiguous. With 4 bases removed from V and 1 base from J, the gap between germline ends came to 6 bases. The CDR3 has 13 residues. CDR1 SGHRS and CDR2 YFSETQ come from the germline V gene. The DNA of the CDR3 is TGCGCCAGCAGCCCGGAGTCCTACAATGAGCAGTTCTTC. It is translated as CASSPESYNEQFF.

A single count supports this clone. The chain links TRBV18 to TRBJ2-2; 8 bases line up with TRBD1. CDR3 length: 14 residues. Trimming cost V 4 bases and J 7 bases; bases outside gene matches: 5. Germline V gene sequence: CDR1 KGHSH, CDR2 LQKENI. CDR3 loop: CASSLDRDGGELFF. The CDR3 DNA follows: TGTGCCAGCTCACTGGACAGGGACGGCGGGGAGCTGTTTTTT.